This T cell receptor (beta chain) was found in a study of T cell repertoires and leukemia-associated antigens (dated by TCRdb to about 2019). Notes on the research overall: Per sample, about 5.1 to 7 million read pairs and about 3 to 5.0 million effective reads were obtained, for approximately 16 million effective reads in total. The study aimed to identify which antigen a TCR Vbeta21 clone previously found in CML patients recognizes, using in vitro peptide stimulation of healthy T cells.

On this clonotype: Its antigen is not yet known. The record has no base qualities; no much larger clone is one base away.

As a first step, CD3+ T cells were rested overnight at approximately 2.3 million cells/mL in RPMI 1640 lacking fetal bovine serum. Following the manufacturer's instructions, MACS immunomagnetic beads were used to pull CD3+ T cells out of the PBMCs. V ends up 5 bases short and J 5 bases short, with an unmatched junction base count of 4. According to the germline V gene, CDR1 reads SGHRS and CDR2 reads YFSETQ. Taken from cysteine to phenylalanine, the CDR3 has 13 residues. Only the CDR3 part of the read is kept: 39 bases, read in frame from the first base. Overall results and qualifications from the work: Numbers of Vbeta genes (around 60), Jbeta genes (approximately 15), VDJ rearrangements and unique CDR3s did not differ significantly among the four groups. Direct testing of the expanded clones' antigen specificity and function was not done, and further investigation was required.

Total RNA was extracted from the cultured T cells using TRIzol reagent. 5' rapid amplification of cDNA ends (5'RACE) was the method used to amplify TCRbeta libraries from the RNA. Library concentration and integrity were checked with Qubit, an Agilent instrument, and quantitative PCR before sequencing. Sequencing of qualified libraries was performed on Illumina HiSeq or MiSeq by a commercial service provider. The paper's data handling went like this. MiXCR version 1.8.2 was used to identify TCR sequences in each sample. To qualify, a clone needed a CDR3 longer than four amino acids, an in-frame nucleotide length, and no stop codon. An effective read was defined as a read containing the complete CDR3 structure. Validation of expanded clones was performed by RT-PCR with 24 Vbeta primers, GeneScan spectratyping, and Sanger sequencing. The public reads were reanalyzed by TCRdb: fastp trimming at Q25, MiXCR alignment, in-frame beta chains only. Every CDR3 protein is listed once, alongside the most common genes and DNA of its rows. The V and J calls and clone size come from TCRdb's table, not from the authors' own analysis. Recorded for this sample are approximately 12,000 distinct CDR3 sequences; about two fifths of them occurred a single time. Of the sample, roughly 33% is held by the ten largest clones.

The sequencing input was CD3+ T cells sorted from blood and cultured. The clonotype was recovered from a female donor in good health. This chain is built from TRBV5-1 and TRBJ1-1; 9 bases in between match TRBD1. The CDR3 protein is CASRDRGGTEAFF. The DNA is as follows: TGCGCCAGCAGGGACAGGGGCGGTACTGAAGCTTTCTTT.